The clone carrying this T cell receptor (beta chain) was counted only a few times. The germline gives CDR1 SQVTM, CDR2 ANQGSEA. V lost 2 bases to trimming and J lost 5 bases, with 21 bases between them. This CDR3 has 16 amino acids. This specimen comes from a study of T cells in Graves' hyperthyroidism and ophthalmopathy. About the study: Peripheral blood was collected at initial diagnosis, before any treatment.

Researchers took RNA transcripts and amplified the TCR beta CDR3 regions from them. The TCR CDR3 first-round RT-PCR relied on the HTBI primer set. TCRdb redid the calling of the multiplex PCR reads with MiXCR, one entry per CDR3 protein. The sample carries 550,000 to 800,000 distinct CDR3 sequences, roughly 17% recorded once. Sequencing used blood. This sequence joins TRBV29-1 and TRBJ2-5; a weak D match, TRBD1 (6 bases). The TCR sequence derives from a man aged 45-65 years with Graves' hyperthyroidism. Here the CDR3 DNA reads TGCAGCGTTGAACGAGTAGGCCAGGGGCGTACGGAGACCCAGTACTTC. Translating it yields CSVERVGQGRTETQYF.